This TCR beta chain was profiled in a study of blood T cell repertoires in COVID-19. At the level of the study: COVID-19 samples from acute and convalescent phases originated in the United States, Italy and Spain.

This CDR3 is 17 amino acids long. CDR1 and CDR2 from the germline V gene are LGHNA and YSLEER. The J segment lost 2 bases and the V segment lost 2 bases, leaving 11 bases of the junction unmatched. Per the original data handling: For nucleated cells, counts were estimated from reference gene primer amplification. Assay: immunoSEQ multiplex PCR; the TCRdb copy retains only in-frame clones and omits some. V and J calls and clone size come straight from that table; D and trimming were deduced from the DNA. The sample includes 50,000 to 75,000 clones, roughly four fifths of them seen just once. The source is a human donor in a cohort sampled during active COVID-19. Sequenced material: peripheral blood. The V call is TRBV4-3, the J call TRBJ2-5, with 7 nucleotides matching TRBD2. CDR3 sequence reads: CASSQTVGGDGQETQYF. CDR3 nucleotide sequence: TGCGCCAGCAGCCAAACCGTGGGGGGGGATGGGCAAGAGACCCAGTACTTC.